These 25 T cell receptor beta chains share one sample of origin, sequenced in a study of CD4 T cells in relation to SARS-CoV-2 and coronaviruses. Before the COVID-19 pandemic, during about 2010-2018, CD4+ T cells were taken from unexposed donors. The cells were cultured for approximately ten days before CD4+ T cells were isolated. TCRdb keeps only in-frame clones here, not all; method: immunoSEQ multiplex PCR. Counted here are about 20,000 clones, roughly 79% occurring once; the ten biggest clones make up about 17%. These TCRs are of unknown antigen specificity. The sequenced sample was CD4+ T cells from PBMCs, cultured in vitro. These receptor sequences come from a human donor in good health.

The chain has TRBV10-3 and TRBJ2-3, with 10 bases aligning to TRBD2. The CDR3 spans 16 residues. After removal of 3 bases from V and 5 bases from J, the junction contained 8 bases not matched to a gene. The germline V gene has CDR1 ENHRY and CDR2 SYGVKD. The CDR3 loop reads CAISESEAGGKDTQYF. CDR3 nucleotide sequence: TGTGCCATCAGTGAATCCGAAGCGGGAGGGAAAGATACGCAGTATTTT.

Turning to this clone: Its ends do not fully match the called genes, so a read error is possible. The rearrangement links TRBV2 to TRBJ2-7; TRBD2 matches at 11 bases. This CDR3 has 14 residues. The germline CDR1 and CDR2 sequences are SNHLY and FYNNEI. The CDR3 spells CASSSSLTSGRRTF. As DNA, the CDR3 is TGTGCCAGCAGTTCCTCCTTAACTAGCGGGAGAAGGACCTTC.

The CDR3 DNA follows: TGTGCCAGCAGTTTAGGGGCTGGCACTGAAGCTTTCTTT. This translates into CASSLGAGTEAFF. The chain couples TRBV12-3 or TRBV12-4 to TRBJ1-1; D is undetermined. Trimming stripped 1 base from V and 4 bases from J, with 7 bases between. The CDR3 is 13 amino acids.

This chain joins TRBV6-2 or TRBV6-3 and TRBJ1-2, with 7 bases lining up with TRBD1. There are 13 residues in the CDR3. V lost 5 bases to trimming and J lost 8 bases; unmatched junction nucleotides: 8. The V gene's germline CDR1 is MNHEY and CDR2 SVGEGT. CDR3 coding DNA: TGTGCCAGCAGTATCGACAGGGCCTGGGGCTACACCTTC. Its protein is CASSIDRAWGYTF.

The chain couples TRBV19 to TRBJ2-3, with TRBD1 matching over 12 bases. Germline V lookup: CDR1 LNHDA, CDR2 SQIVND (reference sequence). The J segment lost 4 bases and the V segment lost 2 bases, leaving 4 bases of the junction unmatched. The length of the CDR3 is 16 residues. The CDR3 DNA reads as TGTGCCAGTAGTATAATTGGGACAGGGGGCTCAGATACGCAGTATTTT. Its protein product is CASSIIGTGGSDTQYF.

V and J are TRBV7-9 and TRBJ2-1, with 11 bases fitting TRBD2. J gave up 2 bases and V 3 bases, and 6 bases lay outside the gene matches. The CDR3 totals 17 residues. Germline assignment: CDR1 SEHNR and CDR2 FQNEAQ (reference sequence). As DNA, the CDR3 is TGTGCCAGCAGCTTCGGGACTAGCGGAGGCCCCTACAATGAGCAGTTCTTC. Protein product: CASSFGTSGGPYNEQFF.

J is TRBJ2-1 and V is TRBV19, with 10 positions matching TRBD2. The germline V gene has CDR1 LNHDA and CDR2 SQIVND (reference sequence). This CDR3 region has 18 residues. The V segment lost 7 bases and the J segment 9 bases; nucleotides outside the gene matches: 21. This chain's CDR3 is CASTQTGSGAGGLGEQFF. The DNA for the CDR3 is TGTGCCAGTACCCAAACAGGGTCCGGAGCGGGAGGGCTGGGTGAGCAGTTCTTC.

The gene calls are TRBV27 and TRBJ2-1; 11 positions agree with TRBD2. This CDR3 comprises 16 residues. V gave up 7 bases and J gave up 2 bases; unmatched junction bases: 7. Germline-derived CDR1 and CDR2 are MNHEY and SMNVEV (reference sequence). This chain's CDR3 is CASTPVAGGAYNEQFF. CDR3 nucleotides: TGTGCCAGCACCCCAGTAGCGGGGGGGGCCTACAATGAGCAGTTCTTC.

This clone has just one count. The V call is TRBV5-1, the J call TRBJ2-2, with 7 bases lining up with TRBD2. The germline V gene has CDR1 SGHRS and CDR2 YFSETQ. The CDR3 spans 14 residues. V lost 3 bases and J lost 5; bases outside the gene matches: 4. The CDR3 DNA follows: TGCGCCAGCAGCTCACTAGCGATTACCGGGGAGCTGTTTTTT. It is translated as CASSSLAITGELFF.

This CDR3 reads CASRPGLVDTQYF. The CDR3 DNA follows: TGTGCCAGCAGACCGGGACTAGTAGATACGCAGTATTTT. J is TRBJ2-3 and V is TRBV6-6; TRBD2 matches 8 bases. The trim removed 6 bases at V and 5 bases at J, leaving 4 bases unmatched. Looked up from germline, CDR1 is MNHNY and CDR2 is SVGAGI (reference sequence). This CDR3 is 13 amino acids long.

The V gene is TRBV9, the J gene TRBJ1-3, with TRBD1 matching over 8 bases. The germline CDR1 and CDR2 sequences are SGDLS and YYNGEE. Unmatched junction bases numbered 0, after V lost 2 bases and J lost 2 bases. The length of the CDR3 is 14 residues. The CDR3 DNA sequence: TGTGCCAGCAGCGTGACAGGGGCTGGAAACACCATATATTTT. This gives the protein CASSVTGAGNTIYF.

The CDR3 sequence is CASSRDRGGGYTF. CDR3 nucleotide sequence: TGTGCCAGCAGCCGAGACAGGGGGGGAGGCTACACCTTC. The chain is built from TRBV7-3 and TRBJ1-2; 9 positions agree with TRBD1. V was clipped by 5 bases and J by 8 bases; unmatched bases: 6. Germline V gene sequence: CDR1 SGHTA, CDR2 FQGTGA. This CDR3 contains 13 residues.

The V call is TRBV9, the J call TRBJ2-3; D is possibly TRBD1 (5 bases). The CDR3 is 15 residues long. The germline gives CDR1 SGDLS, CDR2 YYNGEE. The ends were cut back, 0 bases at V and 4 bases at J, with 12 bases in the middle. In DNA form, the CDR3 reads TGTGCCAGCAGCGTAGAAGGGGTTTTGTCAGATACGCAGTATTTT. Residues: CASSVEGVLSDTQYF.

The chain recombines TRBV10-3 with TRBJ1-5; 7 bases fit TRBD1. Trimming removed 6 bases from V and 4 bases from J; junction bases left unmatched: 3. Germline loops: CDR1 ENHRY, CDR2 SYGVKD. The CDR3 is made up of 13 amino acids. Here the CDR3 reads CAIRDRENQPQHF. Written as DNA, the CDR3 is TGTGCCATCAGAGACAGGGAGAATCAGCCCCAGCATTTT.

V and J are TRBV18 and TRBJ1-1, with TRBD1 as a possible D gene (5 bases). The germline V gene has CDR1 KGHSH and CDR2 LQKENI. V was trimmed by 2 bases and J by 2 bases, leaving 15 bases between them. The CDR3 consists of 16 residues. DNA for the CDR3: TGTGCCAGCTCACCAATACCAGGGCTGGGTAACACTGAAGCTTTCTTT. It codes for CASSPIPGLGNTEAFF.

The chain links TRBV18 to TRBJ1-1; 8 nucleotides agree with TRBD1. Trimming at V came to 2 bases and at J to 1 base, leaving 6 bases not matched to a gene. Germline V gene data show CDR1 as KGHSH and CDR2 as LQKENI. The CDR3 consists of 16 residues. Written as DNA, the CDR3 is TGTGCCAGCTCACCAACTATGACAGGGGAGAACACTGAAGCTTTCTTT. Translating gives CASSPTMTGENTEAFF.

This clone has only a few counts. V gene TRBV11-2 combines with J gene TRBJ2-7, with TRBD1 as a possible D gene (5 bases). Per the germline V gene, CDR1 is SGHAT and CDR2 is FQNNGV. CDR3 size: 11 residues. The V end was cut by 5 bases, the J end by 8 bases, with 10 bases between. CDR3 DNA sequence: TGTGCCAGCAGCCTGCGACAGAAGCAGTACTTC. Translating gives CASSLRQKQYF.

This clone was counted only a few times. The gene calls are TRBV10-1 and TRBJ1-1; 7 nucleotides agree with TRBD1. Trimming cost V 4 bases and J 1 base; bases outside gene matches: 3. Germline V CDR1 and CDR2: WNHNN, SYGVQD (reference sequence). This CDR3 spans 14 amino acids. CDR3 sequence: CASSGQGPNTEAFF. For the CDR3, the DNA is TGCGCCAGCAGTGGACAGGGTCCGAACACTGAAGCTTTCTTT.

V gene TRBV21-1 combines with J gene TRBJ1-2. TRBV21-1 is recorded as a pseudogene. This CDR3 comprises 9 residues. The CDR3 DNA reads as TGTGCCAGCAATAAGGGCTACACCTTC. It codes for CASNKGYTF.

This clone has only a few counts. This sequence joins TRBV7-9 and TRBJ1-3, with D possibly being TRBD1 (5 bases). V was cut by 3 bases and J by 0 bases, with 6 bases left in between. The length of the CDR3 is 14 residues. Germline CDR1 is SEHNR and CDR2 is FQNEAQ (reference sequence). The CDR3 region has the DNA TGTGCCAGCAGCTTGACAGACTCTGGAAACACCATATATTTT. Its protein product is CASSLTDSGNTIYF.

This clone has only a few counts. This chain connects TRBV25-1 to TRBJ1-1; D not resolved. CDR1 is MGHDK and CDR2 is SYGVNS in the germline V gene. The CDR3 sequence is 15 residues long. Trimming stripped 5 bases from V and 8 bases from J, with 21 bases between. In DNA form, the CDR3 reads TGTGCCAGCAGTCCTCACGGAGGTGCGAGGGCGGAAGCTTTCTTT. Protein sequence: CASSPHGGARAEAFF.

The chain's CDR3 is CASSSQSRSTDTQYF. CDR3 nucleotide sequence: TGTGCCAGCAGTTCCCAGTCCCGGTCCACAGATACGCAGTATTTT. The V gene is TRBV6-5, the J gene TRBJ2-3; D is unresolved. This CDR3 has 15 amino acids. The germline V gene encodes CDR1 MNHEY and CDR2 SVGAGI. Trimming cost V 4 bases and J 2 bases, with 13 bases left between them.

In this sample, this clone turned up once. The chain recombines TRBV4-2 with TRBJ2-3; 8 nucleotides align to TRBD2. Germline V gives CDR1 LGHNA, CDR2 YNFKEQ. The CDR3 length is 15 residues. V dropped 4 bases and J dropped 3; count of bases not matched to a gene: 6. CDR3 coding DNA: TGTGCCAGCAGCCCCTCTAGCGGGCGGACAGATACGCAGTATTTT. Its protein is CASSPSSGRTDTQYF.

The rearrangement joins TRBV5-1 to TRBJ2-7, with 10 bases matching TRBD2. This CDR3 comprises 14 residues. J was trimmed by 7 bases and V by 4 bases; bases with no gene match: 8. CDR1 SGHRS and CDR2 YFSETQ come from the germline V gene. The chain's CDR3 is CASSAGTSAYEQYF. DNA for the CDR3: TGCGCCAGCAGCGCCGGGACTAGCGCTTATGAGCAGTACTTC.

The CDR3 DNA reads as TGTGCCAGCAGACAGGGGGCAGGAGCTTTCTTT. Protein: CASRQGAGAFF. J is TRBJ1-1 and V is TRBV6-5; 9 bases agree with TRBD1. Per germline, CDR1 MNHEY and CDR2 SVGAGI. This CDR3 has 11 residues. With 6 bases clipped from V and 10 bases from J, the junction kept 3 bases outside the gene matches.